Each of the 10 T cell receptor beta chains below was sequenced from the same sample in a study of shared clonotypes between healthy human individuals. Clones were read by immunoSEQ multiplex PCR, and TCRdb kept only the in-frame ones, dropping some. The table lists about 230,000 clones, 65% of them singletons, with around 10% in the top ten. Sample: memory CD4+ T cells sorted from blood. Described subset: CD45RA-negative fraction. All receptors derive from a man aged 25-40 years in good health.

The chain carries TRBV27 and TRBJ1-2; D possibly corresponds to TRBD1 (5 bases). The ends were cut back, 6 bases at V and 4 bases at J, with 18 bases in the middle. Germline CDR1 reads MNHEY; CDR2 reads SMNVEV (reference sequence). The CDR3 loop spans 15 amino acids. CDR3 region: CASRGTTGPTYGYTF. CDR3 DNA: TGTGCCAGCAGGGGAACCACGGGACCGACCTATGGCTACACCTTC.

The chain is built from TRBV6-5 and TRBJ2-1; 8 nucleotides align to TRBD2. The germline V gene has CDR1 MNHEY and CDR2 SVGAGI. The CDR3 totals 14 residues. The V gene end was trimmed by 8 bases and the J gene end by 4 bases; junction bases not matched to a gene: 7. The CDR3 is CASFSGGGYNEQFF. The CDR3 DNA is TGTGCCAGCTTCTCGGGAGGGGGATACAATGAGCAGTTCTTC.

This clone was counted many times. The chain links TRBV28 to TRBJ1-5, with TRBD1 as a possible D gene (5 bases). V dropped 5 bases and J dropped 6 bases, with 26 bases sitting between them. From germline, CDR1 is MDHEN and CDR2 SYDVKM. There are 18 residues in the CDR3. The CDR3 loop reads CASSPSPGLGGIAQPQHF. CDR3 DNA sequence: TGTGCCAGCAGTCCCAGCCCCGGGCTCGGGGGGATCGCTCAGCCCCAGCATTTT.

This clone has only a few counts. The chain has TRBV5-4 and TRBJ2-1, with 11 positions matching TRBD2. With 0 bases clipped from V and 10 bases from J, the junction kept 9 bases outside the gene matches. The CDR3 loop spans 16 amino acids. CDR1 and CDR2 (germline): SGHNT, YYREEE (reference sequence). The CDR3 sequence is CASSLGGVLAGVEQFF. CDR3 DNA: TGTGCCAGCAGCTTGGGGGGTGTACTAGCGGGAGTCGAGCAGTTCTTC.

As DNA, the CDR3 is TGTGCCAGCACGACCCGAGGGGGCGCGTTATCAAATACGCAGTATTTT. It specifies CASTTRGGALSNTQYF. The chain carries TRBV2 and TRBJ2-3; 7 positions agree with TRBD1. This CDR3 has 16 residues. In germline, CDR1 is SNHLY, CDR2 FYNNEI. V was pared by 7 bases and J by 7 bases, with 17 bases of the junction left unmatched.

The CDR3 reads CASTDLRLRYF. The CDR3 region has the DNA TGTGCCAGCACAGATCTGAGACTTCGGTACTTC. The chain links TRBV28 to TRBJ2-5; D remains ambiguous. V shed 7 bases and J shed 13 bases, with 16 bases lying between them. In germline, CDR1 is MDHEN, CDR2 SYDVKM. The CDR3 is 11 amino acids.

This chain connects TRBV28 to TRBJ1-4; 7 bases are a match to TRBD1. The CDR3 consists of 13 residues. Trimming at V came to 6 bases and at J to 8 bases, leaving 6 bases not matched to a gene. Germline V CDR1 and CDR2: MDHEN, SYDVKM. In DNA, the CDR3 is TGTGCCAGCAGGAAGGGGGCGTCAGAAAAACTGTTTTTT. The encoded protein is CASRKGASEKLFF.

The J gene is TRBJ2-7, the V gene TRBV19; tentatively, D is TRBD2 (5 bases). This CDR3 contains 13 residues. The germline V and J ends were trimmed by 6 bases and 2 bases, with 11 bases remaining between them. Germline V gene sequence: CDR1 LNHDA, CDR2 SQIVND (reference sequence). In DNA, the CDR3 is TGTGCCAGTAGCGTCGGAGGTCCCTACGAGCAGTACTTC. As protein: CASSVGGPYEQYF.

This clone has a handful of counts. This chain uses TRBV28 with TRBJ2-1; no clear D gene. Germline values: CDR1 MDHEN, CDR2 SYDVKM. V lost 8 bases and J lost 2, with 4 bases in between. This CDR3 has 11 amino acids. This chain's CDR3 is CASGTYNEQFF. In DNA form, the CDR3 reads TGTGCCAGCGGGACCTACAATGAGCAGTTCTTC.

This clone was detected only once. This chain uses TRBV28 with TRBJ2-7; 9 positions agree with TRBD2. This CDR3 contains 17 residues. CDR1 and CDR2 (germline): MDHEN, SYDVKM. The J segment lost 6 bases and the V segment lost 5 bases, leaving 17 bases of the junction unmatched. CDR3 nucleotides: TGTGCCAGCAGTCCAACCTACGGGGCGGGAGGGCCGCTCGAGCAGTACTTC. Amino acid sequence: CASSPTYGAGGPLEQYF.